The source of this T cell receptor (beta chain) is a study of post-analysis software for immune sequencing data. Germline trimming cut 3 bases from V and 3 bases from J; bases unmatched to any gene: 6. The CDR3 is 16 amino acids. Per the germline V gene, CDR1 is SGHRS and CDR2 is YFSETQ. This clonotype was detected only a few times. Its antigen is still unknown. Study-level findings and limits: Strong same-batch co-clustering of samples appeared with F measure clustering. Patients used several TRBV segments, including TRBV5-6, TRBV5-1 and TRBV20-1, more often than controls.

The library was made from cDNA and included unique molecular identifiers. T cells numbering about 0.85 to 10 million yielded 450,000 to 500,000 cDNA molecules. MiXCR was run by TCRdb on the PCR reads, yielding one entry per CDR3 protein. Counted here are 740,000 or so distinct CDR3 sequences, 53% occurring once; the ten biggest clones make up 4.6%. The TCR originated in a girl aged 5-17 years with multiple sclerosis. The V call is TRBV5-1, the J call TRBJ2-1, with 10 positions matching TRBD2. Sequencing was performed on blood. CDR3 region: CASSWRGLASYNEQFF. DNA of the CDR3: TGCGCCAGCAGCTGGAGGGGACTAGCGAGCTACAATGAGCAGTTCTTC.